Listed below are T cell receptor beta chains from one sample, sequenced in a study of T-cell reconstitution after alpha-beta-depleted transplantation in children. In TCRdb, the PCR reads were re-called with MiXCR into one record per CDR3 protein. The data hold roughly 200,000 distinct CDR3 sequences, with about 6.4% observed a single time. Sequenced material: PBMCs from the stem cell graft donor, taken from the stem cell graft. The source is a human donor who donated a stem cell graft to a child with Wiskott-Aldrich syndrome. Both conserved end residues are part of each CDR3. A D gene is named only where the DNA matches it firmly. The listing skips clone size in some rows; elsewhere it reads once, few, many or a size class.

TRBJ1-1 - - TRBV30 CAWSVRAGTEAFF TGTGCCTGGAGTGTACGGGCAGGCACTGAAGCTTTCTTT
TRBJ2-3 - many TRBV7-2 CASSSVPGVRGRDTQYF TGTGCCAGCAGCTCTGTCCCGGGGGTGAGGGGTAGAGATACGCAGTATTTT
TRBJ1-5 - many TRBV7-8 CASSSPEGSPDQPQHF TGTGCCAGCAGCTCACCGGAAGGCAGTCCCGATCAGCCCCAGCATTTT
TRBJ2-7 TRBD2 many TRBV12-3/TRBV12-4 CASSLAAGGVTYEQYF TGTGCCAGCAGTTTAGCGGCGGGGGGGGTCACCTACGAGCAGTACTTC
TRBJ2-7 TRBD2 few TRBV7-2 CASSFSGTLSYEQYF TGTGCCAGCAGCTTTAGCGGGACCTTATCCTACGAGCAGTACTTC
TRBJ2-7 TRBD1 few TRBV28 CASSSPGQGYEQYF TGTGCCAGCAGTTCCCCAGGACAGGGGTACGAGCAGTACTTC
TRBJ2-5 - many TRBV20-1 CSATLTTGSRAQYF TGCAGTGCTACATTAACCACAGGTTCCCGGGCCCAGTACTTC
TRBJ2-7 TRBD1 - TRBV12-3/TRBV12-4 CASSSNRGFGEQYF TGTGCCAGCAGTTCCAACAGGGGATTCGGCGAGCAGTACTTC
TRBJ2-5 TRBD1 - TRBV24-1 CATSDSDRGRQTQYF TGTGCCACCAGTGATTCTGACAGGGGGAGACAGACCCAGTACTTC
TRBJ1-5 TRBD1 few TRBV2 CASTWGQGDQPQHF TGTGCCAGCACTTGGGGACAGGGGGATCAGCCCCAGCATTTT
TRBJ2-7 - - TRBV15 CATSTSRTGAAYEQYF TGTGCCACCAGCACATCAAGGACGGGAGCCGCCTACGAGCAGTACTTC
TRBJ2-7 - few TRBV5-5 CASSSRTTAYF TGTGCCAGCAGCTCCCGGACAACCGCGTACTTC
TRBJ2-5 TRBD2 many TRBV20-1 CSARSAGWTAQTQYF TGCAGTGCTAGGTCAGCGGGATGGACGGCGCAGACCCAGTACTTC
TRBJ2-2 - - TRBV5-3 CAIGPRPFCGELFF TGTGCCATTGGCCCCAGGCCCTTCTGCGGGGAGCTGTTTTTT
TRBJ2-1 TRBD2 few TRBV12-3/TRBV12-4 CASTLGLGVVEQFF TGTGCCAGCACCCTGGGACTAGGAGTGGTTGAGCAGTTCTTC
TRBJ2-3 TRBD2 many TRBV7-2 CASSNKQREFGDTQYF TGTGCCAGCAGCAACAAGCAGCGGGAATTTGGAGATACGCAGTATTTT
TRBJ2-7 - many TRBV2 CASSEVRDTYEQYF TGTGCCAGCAGTGAAGTGCGGGATACCTACGAGCAGTACTTC
TRBJ1-6 - many TRBV25-1 CASTERGFDSPLHF TGTGCCAGCACGGAAAGGGGCTTTGATTCACCCCTCCACTTT
TRBJ2-1 - - TRBV7-9 CARSPGVVYNEQFF TGTGCCAGGAGCCCGGGCGTCGTCTACAATGAGCAGTTCTTC
TRBJ2-5 - many TRBV14 CASSQHQETQYF TGTGCCAGCAGCCAACACCAAGAGACCCAGTACTTC
TRBJ1-1 TRBD1 many TRBV3-1 CASSLQGAGDTEAFF TGTGCCAGCAGCCTGCAGGGGGCTGGGGACACTGAAGCTTTCTTT
TRBJ1-5 - many TRBV12-3/TRBV12-4 CASSLGERGTQPQHF TGTGCCAGCAGTTTAGGGGAAAGAGGGACTCAGCCCCAGCATTTT
TRBJ2-7 TRBD2 many TRBV20-1 CSAFSGRLTYEQYF TGCAGTGCTTTTAGCGGGCGCCTCACCTACGAGCAGTACTTC
TRBJ2-3 - many TRBV11-2 CASSLVSVTIGGTQYF TGTGCCAGCAGCTTAGTTTCAGTCACCATTGGGGGGACGCAGTATTTT
TRBJ2-3 TRBD2 many TRBV20-1 CSASGSGRGEDTQYF TGCAGTGCTAGTGGTAGCGGGAGGGGTGAAGATACGCAGTATTTT
TRBJ2-1 - many TRBV7-9 CASSSGGARYNEQFF TGTGCCAGCAGCTCAGGGGGGGCGCGGTACAATGAGCAGTTCTTC
TRBJ2-1 TRBD2 few TRBV12-3/TRBV12-4 CASSHRLAGGEQFF TGTGCCAGCAGTCACCGACTAGCGGGAGGCGAGCAGTTCTTC
TRBJ2-6 - many TRBV27 CASSSPHFSGANVLTF TGTGCCAGCAGTTCGCCCCATTTCTCTGGGGCCAACGTCCTGACTTTC
TRBJ2-5 - many TRBV12-3/TRBV12-4 CASSITETQYF TGTGCCAGCAGTATTACCGAGACCCAGTACTTC
TRBJ1-5 - many TRBV3-1 CASSQAGFNQPQHF TGTGCCAGCAGCCAAGCAGGGTTCAATCAGCCCCAGCATTTT
TRBJ2-1 - many TRBV5-1 CASGMTSQSEQFF TGCGCCAGCGGAATGACTAGTCAGAGTGAGCAGTTCTTC
TRBJ2-7 TRBD2 many TRBV27 CASSSPYGSGGSYEQYF TGTGCCAGCAGTTCCCCCTATGGTAGCGGGGGCTCCTACGAGCAGTACTTC
TRBJ2-1 - many TRBV24-1 CATSDLGAGRLDNEQFF TGTGCCACCAGTGATTTGGGGGCTGGCAGGTTAGACAATGAGCAGTTCTTC
TRBJ1-2 - many TRBV7-2 CASSFGPEGPDYGYTF TGTGCCAGCAGCTTTGGTCCAGAGGGTCCTGACTATGGCTACACCTTC
TRBJ2-1 - many TRBV12-3/TRBV12-4 CASSPMGTKQFF TGTGCCAGCAGTCCTATGGGGACAAAGCAGTTCTTC
TRBJ2-1 - many TRBV9 CASSAGVPGKQFF TGTGCCAGCAGCGCAGGGGTCCCGGGGAAGCAGTTCTTC
TRBJ2-3 TRBD2 - TRBV6-2/TRBV6-3 CASSFPQLSGRTDTQYF TGTGCCAGCAGTTTCCCCCAACTTAGCGGGAGAACAGATACGCAGTATTTT
TRBJ2-3 - many TRBV15 CATTKRGAPDTQYF TGTGCCACCACCAAAAGGGGGGCCCCAGATACGCAGTATTTT
TRBJ1-1 - many TRBV5-5 CASSLEGWTEAFF TGTGCCAGCAGCTTGGAAGGGTGGACTGAAGCTTTCTTT
TRBJ2-1 TRBD2 many TRBV12-3/TRBV12-4 CASSLYQTSGSTYEQFF TGTGCCAGCAGTTTATACCAGACTAGCGGGAGTACCTATGAGCAGTTCTTC
TRBJ2-1 - many TRBV20-1 CSASRLGSYNEQFF TGCAGTGCTAGTCGTCTGGGCTCCTACAATGAGCAGTTCTTC
TRBJ2-7 - many TRBV15 CATSRGSVFPYEQYF TGTGCCACCAGCAGGGGCTCGGTCTTTCCCTACGAGCAGTACTTC
TRBJ2-6 - many TRBV6-5 CASSYNSGANVLTF TGTGCCAGCAGTTACAACTCTGGGGCCAACGTCCTGACTTTC
TRBJ1-4 - - TRBV7-2 CASSLGGSTNEKLFF TGTGCCAGCAGCTTAGGGGGCTCCACTAATGAAAAACTGTTTTTT
TRBJ2-7 TRBD2 - TRBV7-6 CASSPGTSSEQYF TGTGCCAGCAGCCCCGGGACTAGTAGCGAGCAGTACTTC
TRBJ1-1 - many TRBV20-1 CSAPISGGTEAFF TGCAGTGCTCCGATTAGTGGTGGCACTGAAGCTTTCTTT
TRBJ1-2 - many TRBV12-3/TRBV12-4 CASSLGTEYGYTF TGTGCCAGCAGTTTAGGGACAGAGTATGGCTACACCTTC
TRBJ2-1 TRBD2 many TRBV4-2 CASSQVLAGNEQFF TGTGCCAGCAGCCAAGTCCTAGCGGGAAATGAGCAGTTCTTC
TRBJ1-2 - many TRBV4-1 CASSQDKWPVENYGYTF TGCGCCAGCAGCCAAGATAAATGGCCAGTAGAAAACTATGGCTACACCTTC
TRBJ2-3 TRBD2 - TRBV18 CASSPPSGSADTQYF TGTGCCAGCTCACCTCCTAGCGGGAGCGCAGATACGCAGTATTTT
TRBJ1-2 TRBD1 - TRBV7-9 CASSARQGNYGYTF TGTGCCAGCAGCGCGCGACAGGGCAACTATGGCTACACCTTC